Below are 21 T cell receptor beta chains sequenced from a single sample in a study of Ad26.COV2.S vaccination and SARS-CoV-2 variants. Clones were read by immunoSEQ multiplex PCR, and TCRdb kept only the in-frame ones, dropping some. This table has 410,000 or so clones, around 90% appearing once. This sample's treatment: around 19 received Ad26.COV2.S at low or high dose, single or two shots; 5 received placebo; per-sample allocation not given. Samples came from day 63 after the first vaccine or placebo injection. Material: peripheral blood, obtained in a trial of Ad26.COV2.S vaccine versus placebo. The receptors come from a person aged 18 to 65 who received the Ad26.COV2.S COVID-19 vaccine or a placebo.

V is TRBV10-1 and J is TRBJ2-3; D is ambiguous. V was shortened by 4 bases and J by 5 bases, with 4 bases between the two germline ends. CDR3 size: 11 residues. The germline gives CDR1 WNHNN, CDR2 SYGVQD (reference sequence). The CDR3 DNA follows: TGCGCCAGCAGTGCCGGAGATACGCAGTATTTT. Its protein is CASSAGDTQYF.

The chain employs TRBV28 and TRBJ2-5, with D tentatively TRBD1 or TRBD2 (6 bases each). The V gene's germline CDR1 is MDHEN and CDR2 SYDVKM. Trimming took off 4 bases at V and 6 bases at J, with 21 bases between the two ends. The CDR3 runs to 16 residues. The CDR3 DNA is TGTGCCAGCAGTTCCGAGGGGGGCTCTGGTTGGAAGACCCAGTACTTC. Translated, it gives CASSSEGGSGWKTQYF.

The rearrangement links TRBV6-5 to TRBJ2-1, with 8 bases lining up with TRBD2. The CDR3 is 14 residues long. The V gene end was trimmed by 10 bases and the J gene end by 5 bases; junction bases not matched to a gene: 10. Germline CDR1 reads MNHEY; CDR2 reads SVGAGI. DNA of the CDR3: TGTGCCACCGGGAGGGGGGTCAGGGACAATGAGCAGTTCTTC. It is translated as CATGRGVRDNEQFF.

V usage is TRBV6-5 and J usage is TRBJ2-3, with D possibly being TRBD1 or TRBD2 (5 bases each). This CDR3 contains 15 residues. Deletions cut 2 bases from V and 0 bases from J, with 9 bases between. CDR1 is MNHEY, CDR2 SVGAGI, per germline. The CDR3 DNA reads TGTGCCAGCAGTTACCAGGGCGGGAGCACAGATACGCAGTATTTT. Protein product: CASSYQGGSTDTQYF.

The chain employs TRBV11-3 and TRBJ2-1, with 11 bases matching TRBD2. Germline values: CDR1 SGHNT, CDR2 YENEEA. V was clipped by 5 bases and J by 7 bases; unmatched bases: 7. CDR3 length: 15 residues. The CDR3 DNA reads as TGTGCCAGCAGCCCGGGAACTAGCGGGAGAAATGAGCAGTTCTTC. Protein: CASSPGTSGRNEQFF.

V gene TRBV15 combines with J gene TRBJ1-1, with D unresolved. The CDR3 is 13 residues long. Between the trimmed V and J ends, which lost 3 bases and 0 bases, there was a span of 5 bases. CDR1 is LNHNV, CDR2 YYDKDF, per germline (reference sequence). CDR3 sequence: CATSSYMNTEAFF. CDR3 DNA: TGTGCCACCAGCAGCTACATGAACACTGAAGCTTTCTTT.

The V call is TRBV7-9, the J call TRBJ2-5, with a tentative D call TRBD2 (6 bases). Germline V gene sequence: CDR1 SEHNR, CDR2 FQNEAQ (reference sequence). The CDR3 loop spans 17 amino acids. Trimming stripped 5 bases from V and 1 base from J, with 20 bases between. CDR3 loop: CASSKEGSGPSQETQYF. The CDR3, as DNA: TGTGCCAGCAGCAAGGAGGGTAGCGGCCCCTCCCAAGAGACCCAGTACTTC.

V gene TRBV5-6 combines with J gene TRBJ2-5; the D gene is possibly TRBD2 (6 bases). Deletions cut 0 bases from V and 4 bases from J, with 10 bases between. The CDR3 spans 14 residues. Germline CDR1 SGHDT, CDR2 YYEEEE. In DNA, the CDR3 is TGTGCCAGCAGCTTGGACGCTAGCGTAGAGACCCAGTACTTC. Protein sequence: CASSLDASVETQYF.

The chain combines TRBV12-3 or TRBV12-4 with TRBJ1-1; D unclear. CDR3 length equals 13 residues. V was shortened by 2 bases and J by 8 bases, with 12 bases between the two germline ends. CDR3 in amino acids: CASSLLVGLEAFF. The CDR3 region has the DNA TGTGCCAGCAGTTTACTGGTGGGCCTGGAAGCTTTCTTT.

The V gene is TRBV19, the J gene TRBJ2-7; D is perhaps TRBD2 (6 bases). Germline V gene data show CDR1 as LNHDA and CDR2 as SQIVND (reference sequence). V was shortened by 6 bases and J by 2 bases, with 8 bases between the two germline ends. This CDR3 spans 12 amino acids. The CDR3, as DNA: TGTGCCAGTAGCGGGAGAGCCTACGAGCAGTACTTC. It codes for CASSGRAYEQYF.

This chain uses TRBV2 with TRBJ2-7; D may match TRBD1 or TRBD2 (5 bases each). The CDR3 runs 14 residues. The V gene lost 6 bases and the J gene lost 5 bases, with 17 bases spanning the gap. Germline V gene lookup returns CDR1 SNHLY and CDR2 FYNNEI. The CDR3, as DNA: TGTGCCAGCAGCGACGGTGGGGGACGCGACGAGCAGTACTTC. Encoded protein: CASSDGGGRDEQYF.

This rearrangement joins TRBV30 to TRBJ1-2; 7 bases map to TRBD1. From germline, CDR1 is GTSNPN and CDR2 SVGIG (reference sequence). This CDR3 has 12 amino acids. V lost 0 bases to trimming and J lost 8 bases; unmatched junction nucleotides: 3. In DNA, the CDR3 is TGTGCCTGGAGTGTACAGGGACAGGGCTACACCTTC. Translating gives CAWSVQGQGYTF.

The chain combines TRBV3-1 (or the pseudogene TRBV3-2) with TRBJ2-5; D might be TRBD2 (7 bases). V was cut by 4 bases and J by 13 bases, with 19 bases left in between. Germline V gene sequence: CDR1 LGHDT, CDR2 YNNKEL (reference sequence). The CDR3 is 13 residues long. The CDR3 DNA sequence: TGTGCCAGCAGCCCGCCGGGGGCGGGAGCACCGTACTTC. Protein: CASSPPGAGAPYF.

DNA for the CDR3: TGTGCCAGCTCCTCGGGAGACGGAATCGAGCAGTACTTC. This gives the protein CASSSGDGIEQYF. J is TRBJ2-7 and V is TRBV18; the D gene is possibly TRBD2 (6 bases). Trimming removed 6 bases from V and 6 bases from J, with 15 bases in between. This CDR3 comprises 13 residues. CDR1 is KGHSH and CDR2 is LQKENI in the germline V gene.

At least ten counts were recorded for this clone. This chain uses TRBV6-4 with TRBJ2-3; 7 nucleotides match TRBD1. CDR1 and CDR2 from the germline V gene are MRHNA and SNTAGT. J lost 4 bases, V lost 4 bases, and 5 bases had no gene match. The CDR3 runs 14 residues. CDR3 in amino acids: CASSVQGSADTQYF. As DNA, the CDR3 is TGTGCCAGCAGTGTACAGGGGAGCGCAGATACGCAGTATTTT.

This clone was seen a single time. The chain is built from TRBV2 and TRBJ1-4; D might be TRBD1 (5 bases). V lost 5 bases, J lost 7 bases, and 14 bases lay in between. This CDR3 has 14 residues. CDR1 and CDR2 from the germline V gene are SNHLY and FYNNEI. The CDR3 nucleotides are TGTGCCAGCAGTTATACGACAGTCGGTGAAAAACTGTTTTTT. Translating gives CASSYTTVGEKLFF. Full variable domain (rest looked up from reference TRBV2 and TRBJ1-4): EPEVTQTPSHQVTQMGQEVILRCVPISNHLYFYWYRQILGQKVEFLVSFYNNEISEKSEIFDDQFSVERPDGSNFTLKIRSTKLEDSAMYFCASSYTTVGEKLFFGSGTQLSVL.

This chain joins TRBV6-4 and TRBJ2-7; D may be TRBD1 (7 bases). The CDR3 runs to 20 residues. CDR1 is MRHNA, CDR2 SNTAGT, per germline. Trimming took off 0 bases at V and 2 bases at J, with 26 bases between the two ends. The CDR3 protein is CASSDSLQTGVEGGTYEQYF. CDR3 nucleotides: TGTGCCAGCAGTGACTCGCTTCAAACAGGGGTGGAAGGGGGGACCTACGAGCAGTACTTC.

This chain joins TRBV28 and TRBJ2-1; 9 bases are shared with TRBD1. This CDR3 comprises 14 residues. The J segment lost 8 bases and the V segment lost 7 bases, leaving 9 bases of the junction unmatched. Germline lookup yields CDR1 MDHEN and CDR2 SYDVKM. Written as DNA, the CDR3 is TGTGCCAGCACCCCGGGACAGGGATGGTATGAGCAGTTCTTC. Amino acid sequence: CASTPGQGWYEQFF. The complete variable domain, with remaining parts taken from reference TRBV28 and TRBJ2-1, reads DVKVTQSSRYLVKRTGEKVFLECVQDMDHENMFWYRQDPGLGLRLIYFSYDVKMKEKGDIPEGYSVSREKKERFSLILESASTNQTSMYLCASTPGQGWYEQFFGPGTRLTVL.

This chain joins TRBV7-8 and TRBJ2-3; 9 nucleotides align to TRBD2. CDR3 length equals 15 residues. Unmatched junction bases numbered 9, after V lost 7 bases and J lost 4 bases. CDR1 and CDR2 (germline): SGHVS, FQNEAQ. The CDR3 spells CASNQIAGAPDTQYF. Here the CDR3 DNA reads TGTGCCAGCAACCAAATAGCGGGAGCGCCAGATACGCAGTATTTT.

This chain joins TRBV3-1 (or the pseudogene TRBV3-2) and TRBJ2-1, with D hard to call. The CDR3 has 13 amino acids. CDR1 and CDR2 from the germline V gene are LGHDT and YNNKEL (reference sequence). Trimming took 1 base from V and 5 from J, leaving 6 bases between them. CDR3 sequence: CASSQVLNNEQFF. The CDR3 DNA follows: TGTGCCAGCAGCCAAGTACTAAACAATGAGCAGTTCTTC.

The chain uses TRBV7-2 and TRBJ1-2; weak D call: TRBD1 (5 bases). The CDR3 runs to 15 residues. The germline CDR1 and CDR2 sequences are SGHTA and FQGNSA. V lost 5 bases to trimming and J lost 4 bases, with 17 bases between them. DNA of the CDR3: TGTGCCAGCAGCGGCCTCGGGGGGAACATCTATGGCTACACCTTC. It encodes CASSGLGGNIYGYTF.